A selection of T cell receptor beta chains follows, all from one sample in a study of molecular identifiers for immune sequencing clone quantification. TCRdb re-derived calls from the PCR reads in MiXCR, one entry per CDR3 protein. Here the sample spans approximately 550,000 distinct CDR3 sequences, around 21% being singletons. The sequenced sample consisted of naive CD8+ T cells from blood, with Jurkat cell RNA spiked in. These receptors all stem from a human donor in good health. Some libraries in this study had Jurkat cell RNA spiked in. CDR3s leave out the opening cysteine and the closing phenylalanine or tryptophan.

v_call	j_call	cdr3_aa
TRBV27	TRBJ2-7	ASGALGRAEQY
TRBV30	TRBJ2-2	AWSAGQGAGELF
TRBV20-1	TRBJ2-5	SARSEGLVEETQY
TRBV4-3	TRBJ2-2	ASSQTGGGTGELF
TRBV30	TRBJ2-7	ASTLRGHEQY
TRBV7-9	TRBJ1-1	ASRGGGAEAF
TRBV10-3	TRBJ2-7	AISEPSNSYEQY
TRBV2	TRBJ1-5	ASSEAGRASNQPQH
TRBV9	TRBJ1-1	ASSVSRTTEAF
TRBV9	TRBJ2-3	ASSAIQGPGVDTQY
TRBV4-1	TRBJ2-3	ASSQGLAGVSDTQY
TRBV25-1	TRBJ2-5	ASRKGQGGEETQY
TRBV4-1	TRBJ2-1	ASSQGSSGGHNEQF
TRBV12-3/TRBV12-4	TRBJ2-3	ASSLAAVGGGTDTQY
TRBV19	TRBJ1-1	ASSINPMNTEAF
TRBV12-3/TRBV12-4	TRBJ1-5	ASSLSAVENQPQH
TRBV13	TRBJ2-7	ASSLEGEQY
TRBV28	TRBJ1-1	ASSILGTTEAF
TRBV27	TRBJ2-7	ASSLVPSGGLYEQY
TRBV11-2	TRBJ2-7	ASSLVRGDREQY
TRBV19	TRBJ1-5	ASTVAWQSNQPQH
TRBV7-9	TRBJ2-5	ASSLALRLETQY
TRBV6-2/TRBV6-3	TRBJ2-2	ASSLGQGKAGELF
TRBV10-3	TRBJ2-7	AISESVNRGEEQY
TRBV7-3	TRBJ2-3	ASSGWNTDTQY
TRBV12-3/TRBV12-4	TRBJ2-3	ASSTPPTHLAAGTDTQY
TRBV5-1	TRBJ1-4	ASKPGRSNEKLF
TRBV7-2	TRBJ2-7	AGSLNSGATYEQY
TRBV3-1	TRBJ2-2	ASSQTGTGELF
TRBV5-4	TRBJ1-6	ASSPDRVDSPLH
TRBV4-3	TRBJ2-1	ASSQDWAQSSYNEQF
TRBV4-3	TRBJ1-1	ASSQDGGSTEAF
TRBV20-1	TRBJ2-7	SSSSSGSTNEQY
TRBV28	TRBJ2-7	ASSLFSGDEQY
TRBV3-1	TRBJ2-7	ASSQDSGRRYEQY
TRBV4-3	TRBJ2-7	ASTLYRGSDEQY
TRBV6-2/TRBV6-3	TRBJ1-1	ASSQWTAMNTEAF
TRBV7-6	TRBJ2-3	ASRSRGEGHSDTQY
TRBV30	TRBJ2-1	AWSFSFGNEQF
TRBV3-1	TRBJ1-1	ASSQVGVGTEAF
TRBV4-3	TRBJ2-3	ASSQGGGLTDTQY
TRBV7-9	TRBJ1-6	ASSLDKASPLH
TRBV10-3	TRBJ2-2	AISDRTNTGELF
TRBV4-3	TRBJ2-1	ASSQVGGTGYNEQF
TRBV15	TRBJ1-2	ATSRDLDRGGGYT
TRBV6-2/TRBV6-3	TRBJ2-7	ASSYPVGYSGHEQY
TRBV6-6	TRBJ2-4	ASSYYPGTAENIQY
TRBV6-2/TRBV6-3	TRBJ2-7	ASGGGRLDYEQY
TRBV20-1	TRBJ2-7	SARGPISLYEQY
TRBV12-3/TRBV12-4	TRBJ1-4	ASRPGTGVEKLF
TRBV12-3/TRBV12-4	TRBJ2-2	ASTWELAGPVANTGELF
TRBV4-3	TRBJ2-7	ASSQISGTGGYEQY
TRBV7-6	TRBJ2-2	ASSYQVAENTGELF
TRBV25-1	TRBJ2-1	ASSSRGDNEQF
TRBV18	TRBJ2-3	ASSPPEGGFGDTQY
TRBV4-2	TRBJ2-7	ASSQDIGERGYEQY
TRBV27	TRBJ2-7	ASSSRQGPYEQY